The clone carrying this T cell receptor beta chain came up a few times. Its antigen is undetermined. Scientists isolated CD4+ T cells after an approximately 10-day culture period ended. It was two doses of either the BNT162b2 or mRNA-1273 vaccine that participants received. Method: immunoSEQ multiplex PCR; TCRdb's copy keeps in-frame clones and lacks some. The repertoire includes tens of thousands of clones, about 73% of them detected once, and approximately 2% sits in the top ten. These data originate in a study of vaccination effects on CD4 cells after COVID-19. Across the study: Peptides at roughly 10 ug/ml and IL-2 at 10 IU/ml were added to about 2 million PBMC per well. Study-wide results and limits: Clones of infection and vaccine origin contracted markedly late after vaccination. In the study, convalescent patients were few, and early post-infection timepoints were absent.

The CDR3 is 11 residues long. The ends were cut back, 3 bases at V and 5 bases at J, with 3 bases in the middle. The germline V gene has CDR1 KGHDR and CDR2 SFDVKD. The source was CD4+ T cells from PBMCs cultured without peptide, collected after COVID-19 vaccination. This receptor was identified in a human donor who received a COVID-19 vaccine. The rearrangement links TRBV24-1 to TRBJ1-2; D is unclear. CDR3 sequence: CATSDVYGYTF. CDR3 DNA sequence: TGTGCCACCAGTGATGTATATGGCTACACCTTC.